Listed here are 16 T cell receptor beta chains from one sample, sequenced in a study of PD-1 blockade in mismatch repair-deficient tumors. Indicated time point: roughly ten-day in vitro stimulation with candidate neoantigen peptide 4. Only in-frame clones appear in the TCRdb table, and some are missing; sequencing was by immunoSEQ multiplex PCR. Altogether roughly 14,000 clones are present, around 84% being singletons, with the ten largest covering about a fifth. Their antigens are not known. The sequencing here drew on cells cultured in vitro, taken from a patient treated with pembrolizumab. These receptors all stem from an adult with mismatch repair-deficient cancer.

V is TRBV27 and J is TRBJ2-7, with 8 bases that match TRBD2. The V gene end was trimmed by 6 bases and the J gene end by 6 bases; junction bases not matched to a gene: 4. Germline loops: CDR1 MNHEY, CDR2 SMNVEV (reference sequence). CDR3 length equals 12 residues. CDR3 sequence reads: CASSPGGCEQYF. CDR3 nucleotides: TGTGCCAGCAGCCCGGGGGGGTGCGAGCAGTACTTC.

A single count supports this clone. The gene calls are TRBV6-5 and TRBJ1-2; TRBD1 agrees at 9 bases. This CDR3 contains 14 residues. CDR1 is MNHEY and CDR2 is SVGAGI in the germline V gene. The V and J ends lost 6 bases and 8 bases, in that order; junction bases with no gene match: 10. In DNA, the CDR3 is TGTGCCAGCAGCCTCCTACAGGGGGCAGGGGGCTACACCTTC. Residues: CASSLLQGAGGYTF.

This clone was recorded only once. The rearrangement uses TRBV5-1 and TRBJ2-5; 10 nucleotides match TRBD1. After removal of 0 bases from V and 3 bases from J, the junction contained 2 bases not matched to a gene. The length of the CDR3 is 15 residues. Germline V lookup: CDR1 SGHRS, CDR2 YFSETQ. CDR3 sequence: CASSLAGTGEETQYF. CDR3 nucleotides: TGCGCCAGCAGCTTGGCCGGGACAGGGGAAGAGACCCAGTACTTC. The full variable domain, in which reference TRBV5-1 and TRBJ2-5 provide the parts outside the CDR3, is KAGVTQTPRYLIKTRGQQVTLSCSPISGHRSVSWYQQTPGQGLQFLFEYFSETQRNKGNFPGRFSGRQFSNSRSEMNVSTLELGDSALYLCASSLAGTGEETQYFGPGTRLLVL.

CDR3 nucleotide sequence: TGTGCAGCAGCAGCCTGGGGTTTGGGCGAGCAGTTCTTC. It translates to CAAAAWGLGEQFF. This chain links TRBV21-1 with TRBJ2-1. TRBV21-1 constitutes a pseudogene. The CDR3 covers 13 residues.

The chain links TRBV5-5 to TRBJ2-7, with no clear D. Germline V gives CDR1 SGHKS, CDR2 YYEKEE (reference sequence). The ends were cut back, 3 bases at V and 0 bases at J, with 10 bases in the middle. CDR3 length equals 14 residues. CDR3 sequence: CASSSDWISYEQYF. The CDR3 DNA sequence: TGTGCCAGCAGCTCCGACTGGATCTCCTACGAGCAGTACTTC.

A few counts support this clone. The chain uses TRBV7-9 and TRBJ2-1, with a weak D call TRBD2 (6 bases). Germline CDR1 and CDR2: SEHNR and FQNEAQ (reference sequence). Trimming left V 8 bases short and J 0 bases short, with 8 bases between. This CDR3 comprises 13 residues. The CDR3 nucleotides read TGTGCCAGCTTAGCGGACTCCTACAATGAGCAGTTCTTC. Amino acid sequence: CASLADSYNEQFF. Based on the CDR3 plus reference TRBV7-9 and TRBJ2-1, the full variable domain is DTGVSQNPRHKITKRGQNVTFRCDPISEHNRLYWYRQTLGQGPEFLTYFQNEAQLEKSRLLSDRFSAERPKGSFSTLEIQRTEQGDSAMYLCASLADSYNEQFFGPGTRLTVL.

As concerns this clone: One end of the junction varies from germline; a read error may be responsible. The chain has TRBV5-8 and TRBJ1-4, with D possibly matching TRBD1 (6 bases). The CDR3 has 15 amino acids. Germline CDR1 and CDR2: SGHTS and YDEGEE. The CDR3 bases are TGTACCAGCAGCCACTCTCAGGGGCTGAATGAAAAACTGTTTTTT. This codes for CTSSHSQGLNEKLFF.

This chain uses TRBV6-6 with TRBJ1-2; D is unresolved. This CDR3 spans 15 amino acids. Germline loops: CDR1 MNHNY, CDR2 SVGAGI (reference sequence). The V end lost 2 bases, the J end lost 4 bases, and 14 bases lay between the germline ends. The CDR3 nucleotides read TGTGCCAGCAGTTACGGGCGCGGGCTAGGCTATGGCTACACCTTC. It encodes CASSYGRGLGYGYTF.

The CDR3 here is CASSGSGTEAFF. DNA for the CDR3: TGTGCCAGCAGCGGGTCGGGCACTGAAGCTTTCTTT. The chain recombines TRBV9 with TRBJ1-1; the D is unclear. Germline assignment: CDR1 SGDLS and CDR2 YYNGEE. V was shortened by 3 bases and J by 4 bases, with 7 bases between the two germline ends. CDR3 length equals 12 residues.

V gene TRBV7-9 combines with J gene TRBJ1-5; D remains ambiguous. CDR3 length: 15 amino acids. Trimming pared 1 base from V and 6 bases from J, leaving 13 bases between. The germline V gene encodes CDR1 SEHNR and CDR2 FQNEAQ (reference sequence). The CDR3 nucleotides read TGTGCCAGCAGCTTAGGGAATGTAGTACCTCAGCCCCAGCATTTT. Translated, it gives CASSLGNVVPQPQHF.

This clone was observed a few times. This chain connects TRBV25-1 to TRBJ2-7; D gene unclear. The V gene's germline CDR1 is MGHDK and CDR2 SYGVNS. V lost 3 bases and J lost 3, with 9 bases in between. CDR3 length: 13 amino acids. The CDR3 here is CASSDISFYEQYF. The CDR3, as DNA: TGTGCCAGCAGTGACATTTCGTTCTACGAGCAGTACTTC.

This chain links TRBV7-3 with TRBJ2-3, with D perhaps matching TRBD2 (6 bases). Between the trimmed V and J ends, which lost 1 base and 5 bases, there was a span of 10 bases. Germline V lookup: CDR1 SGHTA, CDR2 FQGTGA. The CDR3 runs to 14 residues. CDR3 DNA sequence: TGTGCCAGCAGCTTAAGGGGGGAAGAAGATACGCAGTATTTT. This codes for CASSLRGEEDTQYF.

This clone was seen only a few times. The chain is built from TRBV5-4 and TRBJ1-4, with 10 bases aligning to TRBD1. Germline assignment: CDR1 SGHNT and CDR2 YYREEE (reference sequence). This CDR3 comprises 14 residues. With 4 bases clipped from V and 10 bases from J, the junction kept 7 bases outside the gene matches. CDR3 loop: CASSQDRGDGKLFF. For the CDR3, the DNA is TGTGCCAGCAGCCAGGACAGGGGGGATGGAAAACTGTTTTTT. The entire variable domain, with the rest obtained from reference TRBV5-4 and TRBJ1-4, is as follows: ETGVTQSPTHLIKTRGQQVTLRCSSQSGHNTVSWYQQALGQGPQFIFQYYREEENGRGNFPPRFSGLQFPNYSSELNVNALELDDSALYLCASSQDRGDGKLFFGSGTQLSVL.

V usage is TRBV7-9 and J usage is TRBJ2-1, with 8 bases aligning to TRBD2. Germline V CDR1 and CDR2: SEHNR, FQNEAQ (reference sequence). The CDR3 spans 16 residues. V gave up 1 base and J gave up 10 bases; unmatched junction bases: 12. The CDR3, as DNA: TGTGCCAGCAGCTTAGGAGAGCGGGAGCCCCTGGGGGAGCAGTTCTTC. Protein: CASSLGEREPLGEQFF.

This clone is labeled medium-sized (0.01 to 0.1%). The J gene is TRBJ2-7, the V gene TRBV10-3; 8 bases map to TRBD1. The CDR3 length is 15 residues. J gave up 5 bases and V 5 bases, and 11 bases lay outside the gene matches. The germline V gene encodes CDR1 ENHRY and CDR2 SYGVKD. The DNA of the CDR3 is TGTGCCATCAGTTCGGACAGGGAATTATTCCACGAGCAGTACTTC. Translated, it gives CAISSDRELFHEQYF.

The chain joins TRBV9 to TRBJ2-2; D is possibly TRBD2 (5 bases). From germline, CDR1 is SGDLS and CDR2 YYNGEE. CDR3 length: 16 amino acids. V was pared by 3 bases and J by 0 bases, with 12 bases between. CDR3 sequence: CASSDKAESNTGELFF. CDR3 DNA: TGTGCCAGCAGCGATAAAGCGGAATCGAACACCGGGGAGCTGTTTTTT.